Shown below are 26 T cell receptor beta chains from a single sample sequenced in a study of human T cells and chemical hapten exposure. Each CDR3 protein is one row after TCRdb ran MiXCR on the RACE reads. Of about 96,000 distinct CDR3 sequences listed, 7.5% to 10% are singletons. The time point is: patch test 2, 6 weeks after DPC sensitization. As for treatment: therapeutic diphenylcyclopropenone sensitization with weekly scalp DPC. This specimen consisted of whole blood, obtained in connection with sensitization to the hapten diphenylcyclopropenone (DPC). The receptor source for this set is a woman between 40 and 55 years old with alopecia areata. Some clones in this sample may be carry-over from other donors' samples.

This clonotype came up many times. The CDR3 here is CASKGQGPWPQHF. The CDR3 DNA follows: TGTGCCAGTAAAGGACAGGGGCCCTGGCCCCAGCATTTT. The V and J genes are TRBV19 and TRBJ1-5; TRBD1 agrees at 9 bases. The germline V gene has CDR1 LNHDA and CDR2 SQIVND (reference sequence). V dropped 7 bases and J dropped 9; count of bases not matched to a gene: 7. The CDR3 has 13 amino acids.

The V gene is TRBV20-1, the J gene TRBJ2-7, with 8 positions matching TRBD2. The junction had 17 bases not matched to a gene; V was cut back by 6 bases and J by 4 bases. Germline lookup yields CDR1 DFQATT and CDR2 SNEGSKA (reference sequence). The CDR3 has 16 amino acids. The DNA for the CDR3 is TGCAGTGCCTTTAAGGGACTAGAGGCCCTTAAATACGAGCAGTACTTC. It yields the protein CSAFKGLEALKYEQYF.

There are a few counts of this clonotype. The chain carries TRBV11-1 and TRBJ2-1, with D tentatively TRBD2 (5 bases). Germline CDR1 and CDR2: SGHAT and FQDESV (reference sequence). Trimming cost V 0 bases and J 8 bases, with 5 bases left between them. This CDR3 comprises 12 residues. The chain's CDR3 is CASSLADYEQFF. In nucleotides, the CDR3 is TGTGCCAGCAGCTTAGCGGACTATGAGCAGTTCTTC.

The V gene is TRBV28, the J gene TRBJ2-7; 9 bases line up with TRBD2. Germline values: CDR1 MDHEN, CDR2 SYDVKM. The CDR3 consists of 16 residues. Trimming at V came to 1 base and at J to 2 bases, leaving 6 bases not matched to a gene. The chain's CDR3 is CASSLSVGLATYEQYF. In nucleotides, the CDR3 is TGTGCCAGCAGTTTATCCGTGGGACTAGCTACCTACGAGCAGTACTTC.

This clonotype was detected ten times or more. The chain combines TRBV6-2 or TRBV6-3 with TRBJ2-5; D gene unclear. This CDR3 is 15 amino acids long. The V and J ends lost 2 bases and 4 bases respectively, with 14 bases between them. CDR1 is MNHEY, CDR2 SVGEGT, per germline. In nucleotides, the CDR3 is TGTGCCAGCAGTTACCCAACAGCTGCTGGAGAGACCCAGTACTTC. The encoded protein is CASSYPTAAGETQYF.

This clonotype was seen a few times. This chain links TRBV27 with TRBJ2-7; 7 positions match TRBD1. Trimming cost V 2 bases and J 7 bases; bases outside gene matches: 5. The length of the CDR3 is 13 residues. In germline, CDR1 is MNHEY, CDR2 SMNVEV (reference sequence). CDR3 region: CASSLSPRGEQYF. As DNA, the CDR3 is TGTGCCAGCAGTTTAAGTCCCAGGGGGGAGCAGTACTTC.

This clonotype has only a few counts. The gene calls are TRBV29-1 and TRBJ2-3, with D perhaps TRBD1 or TRBD2 (5 bases each). The CDR3 runs 14 residues. Trimming stripped 5 bases from V and 1 base from J, with 13 bases between. Germline V gene sequence: CDR1 SQVTM, CDR2 ANQGSEA. CDR3 nucleotides: TGCAGCGTTCGCCAGGGACCACGCACAGATACGCAGTATTTT. This gives the protein CSVRQGPRTDTQYF.

This clonotype was observed many times. The J gene is TRBJ1-1, the V gene TRBV19; 8 positions agree with TRBD1. Germline lookup yields CDR1 LNHDA and CDR2 SQIVND (reference sequence). J gave up 0 bases and V 4 bases, and 1 base lay outside the gene matches. CDR3 length equals 14 residues. The CDR3 region is CASSTDRVNTEAFF. In nucleotides, the CDR3 is TGTGCCAGTAGTACGGACAGGGTGAACACTGAAGCTTTCTTT.

This clonotype was seen a few times. At one boundary the junction diverges from the germline segment, which might be a read error. The V gene is TRBV7-9, the J gene TRBJ2-1; the match to TRBD1 covers 8 bases. The CDR3 is 15 amino acids. Germline CDR1 SEHNR, CDR2 FQNEAQ (reference sequence). In DNA form, the CDR3 reads TGTGCCAGCACCTTAATGCAGGGGGCATACAATGAGCAGTTCTTC. It codes for CASTLMQGAYNEQFF.

This clonotype showed up many times. The rearrangement uses TRBV2 and TRBJ2-5; no clear D. This CDR3 is built from 11 residues. Trimming removed 5 bases at V and 5 bases at J, with 6 bases between. The V gene's germline CDR1 is SNHLY and CDR2 FYNNEI. CDR3 sequence: CASSFTETQYF. The CDR3 bases are TGTGCCAGCAGTTTTACCGAGACCCAGTACTTC.

This clonotype was seen at least ten times. This chain connects TRBV4-3 to TRBJ2-2; TRBD1 agrees at 7 bases. Germline V gives CDR1 LGHNA, CDR2 YSLEER. This CDR3 region has 17 residues. The ends lost 0 bases at V and 3 bases at J; junction bases unmatched: 7. The CDR3 DNA follows: TGCGCCAGCAGCCAAGACCCCTGGGGACAGCACACCGGGGAGCTGTTTTTT. Protein sequence: CASSQDPWGQHTGELFF.

This clonotype was counted only a few times. V usage is TRBV30 and J usage is TRBJ1-4; tentative D call: TRBD1 (5 bases). The V gene lost 1 base and the J gene lost 3 bases, with 15 bases spanning the gap. Germline CDR1 and CDR2: GTSNPN and SVGIG (reference sequence). The CDR3 sequence is 16 residues long. CDR3: CAWSEGPKRANEKLFF. CDR3 coding DNA: TGTGCCTGGAGTGAGGGGCCCAAGCGGGCTAATGAAAAACTGTTTTTT. The variable domain in full, with the rest retrieved from reference TRBV30 and TRBJ1-4, is SQTIHQWPATLVQPVGSPLSLECTVEGTSNPNLYWYRQAAGRGLQLLFYSVGIGQISSEVPQNLSASRPQDRQFILSSKKLLLSDSGFYLCAWSEGPKRANEKLFFGSGTQLSVL.

This clonotype appeared many times. The chain couples TRBV6-6 to TRBJ1-3; D remains ambiguous. Germline CDR1 is MNHNY and CDR2 is SVGAGI (reference sequence). The CDR3 consists of 12 residues. V was shortened by 5 bases and J by 4 bases, with 6 bases between the two germline ends. The CDR3 DNA reads as TGTGCCAGCAGTACGAACGGAAACACCATATATTTT. It yields the protein CASSTNGNTIYF.

The sample holds many counts of this clonotype. The CDR3 reads CATSDASGRAEEQFF. For the CDR3, the DNA is TGTGCCACCAGTGATGCTAGCGGGAGGGCCGAGGAGCAGTTCTTC. V is TRBV24-1 and J is TRBJ2-1; 12 bases map to TRBD2. J gave up 10 bases and V 3 bases, and 6 bases lay outside the gene matches. The CDR3 has 15 amino acids. Germline-derived CDR1 and CDR2 are KGHDR and SFDVKD.

This clonotype came up a few times. As DNA, the CDR3 is TGCGCCAGCAGCCCCGGCGGGACGGCTGCTGTCGTCCATATGAACACTGAAGCTTTCTTT. Its protein is CASSPGGTAAVVHMNTEAFF. The J gene is TRBJ1-1, the V gene TRBV4-3; maybe TRBD1 (5 bases). V was trimmed by 4 bases and J by 0 bases, leaving 27 bases between them. Germline V gene sequence: CDR1 LGHNA, CDR2 YSLEER. CDR3 length equals 20 residues.

J is TRBJ1-1 and V is TRBV6-2 or TRBV6-3; 7 positions match TRBD1. Looked up from germline, CDR1 is MNHEY and CDR2 is SVGEGT. Germline trimming cut 2 bases from V and 10 bases from J; bases unmatched to any gene: 10. CDR3 length: 14 amino acids. The CDR3 loop reads CASSYTGRDSGAFF. The CDR3 DNA reads as TGTGCCAGCAGTTACACCGGTCGGGACAGTGGAGCTTTCTTT.

This clonotype has at least ten counts. The chain recombines TRBV20-1 with TRBJ1-2, with TRBD1 matching over 9 bases. Unmatched junction bases numbered 12, after V lost 6 bases and J lost 7 bases. The CDR3 has 14 amino acids. The germline V gene encodes CDR1 DFQATT and CDR2 SNEGSKA (reference sequence). As DNA, the CDR3 is TGCAGTGCGCAACCCGGACAGGGGACGAGTGGCTACACCTTC. It yields the protein CSAQPGQGTSGYTF.

This clonotype was seen at least ten times. This rearrangement joins TRBV18 to TRBJ2-7, with D hard to call. CDR3 length: 14 residues. Germline loops: CDR1 KGHSH, CDR2 LQKENI. With 1 base removed from V and 6 bases from J, the gap between germline ends came to 13 bases. The CDR3 DNA reads TGTGCCAGCTCACCACAGGGTTCGGCAGGCGAGCAGTACTTC. The encoded protein is CASSPQGSAGEQYF.

This clonotype was found a few times. CDR3 DNA: TGTGCCACCAGCAGTCGATCACGTGGGAACAGACTATCCTACGAGCAGTACTTC. This gives the protein CATSSRSRGNRLSYEQYF. The chain couples TRBV15 to TRBJ2-7, with D perhaps TRBD2 (5 bases). Trimming took off 3 bases at V and 1 base at J, with 22 bases between the two ends. The germline CDR1 and CDR2 sequences are LNHNV and YYDKDF (reference sequence). This CDR3 contains 18 residues.

This clonotype has ten or more counts. This chain links TRBV6-5 with TRBJ2-1; 12 bases are shared with TRBD2. Germline trimming cut 6 bases from V and 7 bases from J; bases unmatched to any gene: 7. The CDR3 extends over 15 amino acids. Germline assignment: CDR1 MNHEY and CDR2 SVGAGI. CDR3 loop: CASSPGLAGGNEQFF. The CDR3 coding sequence is TGTGCCAGCAGCCCCGGGCTAGCGGGAGGGAATGAGCAGTTCTTC.

This clonotype occurred many times. The chain has TRBV2 and TRBJ2-1; possibly TRBD2 for D (6 bases). The CDR3 runs 16 residues. The V and J ends lost 2 bases and 4 bases respectively, with 15 bases between them. Germline V gene lookup returns CDR1 SNHLY and CDR2 FYNNEI. This chain's CDR3 is CASSERERGLYNEQFF. The CDR3 DNA reads TGTGCCAGCAGTGAACGTGAGAGGGGACTTTACAATGAGCAGTTCTTC.

This rearrangement joins TRBV29-1 to TRBJ2-3; D not certain. The CDR3 contains 14 residues. V lost 4 bases, J lost 1 base, and 12 bases lay in between. Germline-derived CDR1 and CDR2 are SQVTM and ANQGSEA. The CDR3 bases are TGCAGCGTTGTTCACCAGTCGGGCACAGATACGCAGTATTTT. It yields the protein CSVVHQSGTDTQYF.

This clonotype was observed a handful of times. The rearrangement joins TRBV29-1 to TRBJ2-5, with TRBD2 matching 11 bases. CDR3 length: 14 residues. V shed 7 bases and J 1 base; nucleotides not matched to a gene: 5. Germline V gives CDR1 SQVTM, CDR2 ANQGSEA. The CDR3, as DNA: TGCAGCGCAAAGGGGACTAGCGGCCAAGAGACCCAGTACTTC. This codes for CSAKGTSGQETQYF.

In its sample, this clonotype was seen a few times. V is TRBV7-3 and J is TRBJ1-6; D is perhaps TRBD1 (5 bases). This CDR3 has 15 residues. Germline CDR1 is SGHTA and CDR2 is FQGTGA. V was clipped by 2 bases and J by 7 bases, with 12 bases between them. The CDR3 DNA follows: TGTGCCAGCAGCTTACAAGGGGCGATAAATTCACCCCTCCACTTT. Translating gives CASSLQGAINSPLHF.

This clonotype was detected ten times or more. The CDR3, as DNA: TGCGCCAGCAGCTTGACACCTGACGAAAAACTGTTTTTT. This translates into CASSLTPDEKLFF. The V gene is TRBV5-1, the J gene TRBJ1-4; D is unresolved. Germline loops: CDR1 SGHRS, CDR2 YFSETQ. V lost 1 base to trimming and J lost 8 bases, with 9 bases between them. This CDR3 contains 13 residues. The full variable domain, completed using reference TRBV5-1 and TRBJ1-4, is KAGVTQTPRYLIKTRGQQVTLSCSPISGHRSVSWYQQTPGQGLQFLFEYFSETQRNKGNFPGRFSGRQFSNSRSEMNVSTLELGDSALYLCASSLTPDEKLFFGSGTQLSVL.

Comments on this clonotype: A much larger clone lies a single base off, so this may be a read error. The chain recombines TRBV27 with TRBJ1-1; a possible D gene is TRBD1 (5 bases). Deletions cut 3 bases from V and 4 bases from J, with 9 bases between. The CDR3 length is 13 residues. Germline V lookup: CDR1 MNHEY, CDR2 SMNVEV (reference sequence). Here the CDR3 reads CASSFLGVTEAFF. The DNA for the CDR3 is TGTGCCAGCAGTTTCTTAGGGGTCACTGAAGCTTTCTTT.